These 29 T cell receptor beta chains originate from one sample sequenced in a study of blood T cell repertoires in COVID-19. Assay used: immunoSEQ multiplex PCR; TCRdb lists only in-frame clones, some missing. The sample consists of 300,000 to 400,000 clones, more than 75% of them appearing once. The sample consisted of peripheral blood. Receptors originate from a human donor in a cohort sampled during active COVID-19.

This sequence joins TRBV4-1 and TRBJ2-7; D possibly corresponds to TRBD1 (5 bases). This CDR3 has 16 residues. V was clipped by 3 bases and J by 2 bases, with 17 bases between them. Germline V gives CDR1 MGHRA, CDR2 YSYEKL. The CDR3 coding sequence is TGCGCCAGCAGCCAGAGAACCCTGACAGCTACCTACGAGCAGTACTTC. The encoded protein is CASSQRTLTATYEQYF.

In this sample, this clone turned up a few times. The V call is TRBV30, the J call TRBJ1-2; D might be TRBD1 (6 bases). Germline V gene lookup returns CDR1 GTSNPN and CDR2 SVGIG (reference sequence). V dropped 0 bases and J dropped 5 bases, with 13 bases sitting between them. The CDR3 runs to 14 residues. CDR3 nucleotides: TGTGCCTGGAGTGTAGGTTACAGGGATTATGGCTACACCTTC. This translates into CAWSVGYRDYGYTF.

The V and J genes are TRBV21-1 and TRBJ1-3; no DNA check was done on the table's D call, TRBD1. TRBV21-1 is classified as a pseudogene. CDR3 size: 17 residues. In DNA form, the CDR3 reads TGTGCCAGCAGCAATGGGGGAACCAGGGGGCGAGGAAACACCATATATTTT. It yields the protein CASSNGGTRGRGNTIYF.

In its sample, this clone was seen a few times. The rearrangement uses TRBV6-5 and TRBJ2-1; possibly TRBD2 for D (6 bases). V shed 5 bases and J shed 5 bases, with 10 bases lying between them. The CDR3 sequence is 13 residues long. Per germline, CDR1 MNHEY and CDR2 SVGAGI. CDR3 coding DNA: TGTGCCAGCAGTCCCCCGGGGGACAATGAGCAGTTCTTC. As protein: CASSPPGDNEQFF.

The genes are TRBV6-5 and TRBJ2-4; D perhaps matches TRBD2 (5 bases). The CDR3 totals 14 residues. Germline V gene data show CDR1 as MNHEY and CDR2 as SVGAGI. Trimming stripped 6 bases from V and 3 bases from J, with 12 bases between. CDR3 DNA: TGTGCCAGCAGGGCCAACCGGGACAAAAACATTCAGTACTTC. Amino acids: CASRANRDKNIQYF.

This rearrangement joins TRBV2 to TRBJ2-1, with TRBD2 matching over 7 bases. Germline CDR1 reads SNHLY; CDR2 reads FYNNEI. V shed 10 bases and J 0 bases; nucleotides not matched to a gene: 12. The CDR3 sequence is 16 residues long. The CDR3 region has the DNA TGTGCCAACGCTGGGAGGGAGCCTAGCTCCTACAATGAGCAGTTCTTC. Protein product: CANAGREPSSYNEQFF.

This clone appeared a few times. Here the CDR3 reads CASSDLNGDTEAFF. In nucleotides, the CDR3 is TGTGCCAGCAGTGACCTAAACGGGGACACTGAAGCTTTCTTT. The genes are TRBV2 and TRBJ1-1; D is unresolved. From germline, CDR1 is SNHLY and CDR2 FYNNEI. The CDR3 runs to 14 residues. V was cut by 3 bases and J by 3 bases, with 11 bases left in between. The full variable domain, in which reference TRBV2 and TRBJ1-1 provide the parts outside the CDR3, is EPEVTQTPSHQVTQMGQEVILRCVPISNHLYFYWYRQILGQKVEFLVSFYNNEISEKSEIFDDQFSVERPDGSNFTLKIRSTKLEDSAMYFCASSDLNGDTEAFFGQGTRLTVV.

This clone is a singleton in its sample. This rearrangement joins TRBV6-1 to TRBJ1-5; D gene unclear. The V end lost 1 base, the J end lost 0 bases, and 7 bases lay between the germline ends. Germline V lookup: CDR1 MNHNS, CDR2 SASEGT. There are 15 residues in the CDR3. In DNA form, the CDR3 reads TGTGCCAGCAGTGAAGGGTTCGGTAGCAATCAGCCCCAGCATTTT. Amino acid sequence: CASSEGFGSNQPQHF.

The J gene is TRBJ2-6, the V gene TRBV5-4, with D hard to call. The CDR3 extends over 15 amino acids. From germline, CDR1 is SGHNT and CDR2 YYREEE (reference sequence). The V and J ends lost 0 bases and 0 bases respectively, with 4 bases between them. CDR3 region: CASSLALSGANVLTF. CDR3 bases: TGTGCCAGCAGCTTGGCCCTCTCTGGGGCCAACGTCCTGACTTTC.

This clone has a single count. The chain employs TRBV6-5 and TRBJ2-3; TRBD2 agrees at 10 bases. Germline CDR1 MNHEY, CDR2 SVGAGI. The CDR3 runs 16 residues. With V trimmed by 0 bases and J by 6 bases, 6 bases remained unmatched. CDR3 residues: CASSYSPSGGADTQYF. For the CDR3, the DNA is TGTGCCAGCAGTTACTCCCCCAGCGGGGGGGCGGATACGCAGTATTTT.

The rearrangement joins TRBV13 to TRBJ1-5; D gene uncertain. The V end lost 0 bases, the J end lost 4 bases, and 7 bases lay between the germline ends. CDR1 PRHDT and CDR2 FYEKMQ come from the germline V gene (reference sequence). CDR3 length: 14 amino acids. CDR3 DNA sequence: TGTGCCAGCAGCTTAGGGCAGACAAATCAGCCCCAGCATTTT. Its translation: CASSLGQTNQPQHF.

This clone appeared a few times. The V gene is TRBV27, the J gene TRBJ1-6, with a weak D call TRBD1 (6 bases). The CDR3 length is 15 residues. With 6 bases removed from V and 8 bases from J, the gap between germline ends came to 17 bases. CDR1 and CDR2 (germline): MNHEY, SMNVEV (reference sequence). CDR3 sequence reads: CASSDPGRGYSPLHF. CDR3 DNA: TGTGCCAGCAGCGACCCTGGCAGGGGTTATTCACCCCTCCACTTT.

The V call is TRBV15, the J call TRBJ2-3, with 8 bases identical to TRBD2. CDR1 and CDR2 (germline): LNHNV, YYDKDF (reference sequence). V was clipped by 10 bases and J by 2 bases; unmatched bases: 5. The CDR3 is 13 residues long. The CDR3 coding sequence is TGTGCCATTAAGCGGGGGACCACAGATACGCAGTATTTT. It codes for CAIKRGTTDTQYF.

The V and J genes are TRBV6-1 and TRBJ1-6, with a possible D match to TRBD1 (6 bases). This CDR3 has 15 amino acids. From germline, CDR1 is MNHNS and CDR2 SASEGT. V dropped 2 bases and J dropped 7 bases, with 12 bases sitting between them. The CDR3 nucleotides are TGTGCCAGCAGTGAAATCGGACAGATAAATTCACCCCTCCACTTT. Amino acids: CASSEIGQINSPLHF.

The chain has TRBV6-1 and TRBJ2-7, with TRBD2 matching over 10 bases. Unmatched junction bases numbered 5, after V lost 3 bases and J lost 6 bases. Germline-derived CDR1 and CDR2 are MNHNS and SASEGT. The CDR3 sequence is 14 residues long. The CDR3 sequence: CASSDEREGVEQYF. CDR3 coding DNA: TGTGCCAGCAGTGATGAGCGGGAGGGAGTCGAGCAGTACTTC.

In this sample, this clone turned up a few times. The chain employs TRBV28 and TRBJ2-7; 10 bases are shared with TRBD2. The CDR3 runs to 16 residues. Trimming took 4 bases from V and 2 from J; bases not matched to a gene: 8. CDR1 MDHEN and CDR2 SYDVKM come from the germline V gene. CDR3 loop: CASSSLSSGRTYEQYF. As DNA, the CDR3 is TGTGCCAGCAGTTCTCTTTCTAGCGGGAGAACCTACGAGCAGTACTTC.

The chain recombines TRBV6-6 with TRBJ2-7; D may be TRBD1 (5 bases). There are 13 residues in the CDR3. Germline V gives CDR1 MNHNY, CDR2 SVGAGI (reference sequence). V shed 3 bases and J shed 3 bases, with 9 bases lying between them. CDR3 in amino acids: CASSYDSLYEQYF. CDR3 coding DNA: TGTGCCAGCAGTTATGACAGTCTCTACGAGCAGTACTTC.

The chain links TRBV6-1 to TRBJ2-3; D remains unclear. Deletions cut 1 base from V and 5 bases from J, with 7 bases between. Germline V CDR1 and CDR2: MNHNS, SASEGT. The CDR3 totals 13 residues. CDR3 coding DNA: TGTGCCAGCAGTGAAGTGGGCGAAGATACGCAGTATTTT. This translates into CASSEVGEDTQYF.

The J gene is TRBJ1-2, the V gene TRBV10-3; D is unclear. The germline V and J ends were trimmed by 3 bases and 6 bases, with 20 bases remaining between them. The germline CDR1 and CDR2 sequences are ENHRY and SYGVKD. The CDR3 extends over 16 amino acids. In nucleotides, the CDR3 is TGTGCCATCAGTGACGAGGGCCACCGACCGATCAATGGCTACACCTTC. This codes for CAISDEGHRPINGYTF.

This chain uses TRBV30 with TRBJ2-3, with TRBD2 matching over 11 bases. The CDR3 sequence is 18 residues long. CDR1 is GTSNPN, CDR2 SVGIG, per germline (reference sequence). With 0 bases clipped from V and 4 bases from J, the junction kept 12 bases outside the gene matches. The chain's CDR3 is CAWSVGAGTSGVADTQYF. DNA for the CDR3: TGTGCCTGGAGTGTCGGGGCCGGGACTAGCGGTGTTGCAGATACGCAGTATTTT.

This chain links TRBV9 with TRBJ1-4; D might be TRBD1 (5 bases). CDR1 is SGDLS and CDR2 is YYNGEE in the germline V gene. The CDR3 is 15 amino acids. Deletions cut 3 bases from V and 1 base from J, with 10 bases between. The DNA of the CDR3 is TGTGCCAGCAGCGGGGGCTACATAACTAATGAAAAACTGTTTTTT. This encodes CASSGGYITNEKLFF. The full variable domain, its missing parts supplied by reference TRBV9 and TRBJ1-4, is DSGVTQTPKHLITATGQRVTLRCSPRSGDLSVYWYQQSLDQGLQFLIQYYNGEERAKGNILERFSAQQFPDLHSELNLSSLELGDSALYFCASSGGYITNEKLFFGSGTQLSVL.

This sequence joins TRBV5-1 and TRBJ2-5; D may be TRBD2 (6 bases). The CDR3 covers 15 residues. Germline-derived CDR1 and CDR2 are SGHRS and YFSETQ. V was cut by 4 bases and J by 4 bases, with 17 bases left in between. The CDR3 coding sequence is TGCGCCAGCAGCACAGATGGAGGGGACGCAGAGACCCAGTACTTC. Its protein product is CASSTDGGDAETQYF.

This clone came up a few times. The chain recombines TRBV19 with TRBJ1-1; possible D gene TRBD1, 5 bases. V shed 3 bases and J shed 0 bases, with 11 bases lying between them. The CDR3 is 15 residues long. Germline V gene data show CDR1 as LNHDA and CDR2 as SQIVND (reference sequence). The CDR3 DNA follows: TGTGCCAGTAGTATCCTCAGGGCTATGAACACTGAAGCTTTCTTT. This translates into CASSILRAMNTEAFF.

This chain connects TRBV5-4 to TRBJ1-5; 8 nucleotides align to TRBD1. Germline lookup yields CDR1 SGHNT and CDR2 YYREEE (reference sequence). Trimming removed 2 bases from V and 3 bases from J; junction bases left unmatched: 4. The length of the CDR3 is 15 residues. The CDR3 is CASSLDRGPNQPQHF. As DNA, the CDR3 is TGTGCCAGCAGCTTAGACAGGGGCCCCAATCAGCCCCAGCATTTT.

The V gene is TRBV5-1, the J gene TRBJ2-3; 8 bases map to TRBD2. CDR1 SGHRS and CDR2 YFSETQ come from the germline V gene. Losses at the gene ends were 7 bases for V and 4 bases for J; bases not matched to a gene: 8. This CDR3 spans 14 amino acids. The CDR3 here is CASALAGTADTQYF. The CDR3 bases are TGCGCCAGCGCGTTAGCGGGGACCGCAGATACGCAGTATTTT.

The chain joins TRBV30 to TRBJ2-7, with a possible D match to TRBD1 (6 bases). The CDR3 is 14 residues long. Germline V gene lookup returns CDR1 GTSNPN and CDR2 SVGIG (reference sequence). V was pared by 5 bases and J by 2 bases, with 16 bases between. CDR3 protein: CAWAQGFPTYEQYF. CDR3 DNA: TGTGCCTGGGCACAGGGATTTCCGACCTACGAGCAGTACTTC. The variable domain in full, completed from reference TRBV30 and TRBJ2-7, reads SQTIHQWPATLVQPVGSPLSLECTVEGTSNPNLYWYRQAAGRGLQLLFYSVGIGQISSEVPQNLSASRPQDRQFILSSKKLLLSDSGFYLCAWAQGFPTYEQYFGPGTRLTVT.

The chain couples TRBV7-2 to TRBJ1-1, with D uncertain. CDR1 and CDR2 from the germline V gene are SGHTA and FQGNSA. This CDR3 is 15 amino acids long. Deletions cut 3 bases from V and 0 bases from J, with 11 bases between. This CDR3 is CASSFFAGLNTEAFF. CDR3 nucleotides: TGTGCCAGCAGCTTTTTTGCGGGCCTGAACACTGAAGCTTTCTTT.

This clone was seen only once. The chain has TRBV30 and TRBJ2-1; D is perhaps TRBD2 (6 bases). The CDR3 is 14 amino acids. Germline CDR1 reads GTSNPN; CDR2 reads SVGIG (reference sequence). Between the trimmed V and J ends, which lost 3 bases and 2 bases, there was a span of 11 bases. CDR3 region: CAWRRDPPYNEQFF. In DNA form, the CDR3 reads TGTGCCTGGAGGCGGGACCCGCCCTACAATGAGCAGTTCTTC.

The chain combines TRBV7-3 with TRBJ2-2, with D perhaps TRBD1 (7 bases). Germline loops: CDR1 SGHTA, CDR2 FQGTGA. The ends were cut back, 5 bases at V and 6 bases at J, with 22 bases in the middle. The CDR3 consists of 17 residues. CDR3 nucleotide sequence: TGTGCCAGCAGCCCCGCCGGGACAGCGGGTTCCTCCGGGGAGCTGTTTTTT. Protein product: CASSPAGTAGSSGELFF. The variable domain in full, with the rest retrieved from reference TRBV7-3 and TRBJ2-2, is GAGVSQTPSNKVTEKGKYVELRCDPISGHTALYWYRQSLGQGPEFLIYFQGTGAADDSGLPNDRFFAVRPEGSVSTLKIQRTERGDSAVYLCASSPAGTAGSSGELFFGEGSRLTVL.